This passage covers 23 T cell receptor beta chains from one sample sequenced in a study of shared clonotypes between healthy human individuals (TCRdb year 2020). Receptor amplification or capture employed the immunoSEQ multiplex PCR assay. TCRdb retrieved this table from immuneACCESS and kept in-frame rearrangements only. Not all clones are present; in checked studies, unresolved V genes account for under half, and no reason is known for the remainder. Within this sample are about 480,000 clones, with 79% of them counted one time only. The top ten hold about an eighth of the sample. Material for sequencing was PBMCs. All receptors come from a woman aged 40-49 years in good health. Some clones in this sample may be carry-over from other donors' samples.

On this clone: The sample carries other DNA sequences with the same CDR3. The chain combines TRBV15 with TRBJ1-1; D is ambiguous. The CDR3 sequence is 13 residues long. V was clipped by 0 bases and J by 2 bases, with 4 bases between them. Germline values: CDR1 LNHNV, CDR2 YYDKDF (reference sequence). CDR3 sequence: CATSRDPNTEAFF. CDR3 bases: TGTGCCACCAGCAGAGACCCAAACACTGAAGCTTTCTTT.

The chain joins TRBV6-6 to TRBJ1-1, with no clear D. V lost 0 bases and J lost 4, with 6 bases in between. Germline lookup yields CDR1 MNHNY and CDR2 SVGAGI (reference sequence). The CDR3 length is 13 residues. Here the CDR3 reads CASSYSRGTEAFF. The CDR3 DNA sequence: TGTGCCAGCAGTTACTCCCGGGGCACTGAAGCTTTCTTT.

This chain joins TRBV9 and TRBJ1-4, with D unresolved. The CDR3 contains 16 residues. V shed 3 bases and J shed 3 bases, with 15 bases lying between them. CDR1 is SGDLS, CDR2 YYNGEE, per germline. Here the CDR3 DNA reads TGTGCCAGCAGCGCGAGGCCGGGCGGGGCTAATGAAAAACTGTTTTTT. Its protein product is CASSARPGGANEKLFF.

This clone appeared a few times. The chain links TRBV28 to TRBJ1-1; D ambiguous. This CDR3 has 13 amino acids. V lost 4 bases, J lost 0 bases, and 6 bases lay in between. Looked up from germline, CDR1 is MDHEN and CDR2 is SYDVKM. CDR3 sequence: CASSSSMNTEAFF. The CDR3 coding sequence is TGTGCCAGCAGTTCTTCCATGAACACTGAAGCTTTCTTT.

This chain links TRBV28 with TRBJ1-5; D remains unclear. V was shortened by 2 bases and J by 3 bases, with 11 bases between the two germline ends. CDR3 length: 15 residues. Germline CDR1 is MDHEN and CDR2 is SYDVKM. The CDR3 sequence is CASSLPRGHNQPQHF. As DNA, the CDR3 is TGTGCCAGCAGTTTACCCCGTGGTCACAATCAGCCCCAGCATTTT.

The chain combines TRBV5-1 with TRBJ2-4; 7 bases map to TRBD2. With V trimmed by 3 bases and J by 6 bases, 15 bases remained unmatched. The CDR3 runs 17 residues. Germline CDR1 is SGHRS and CDR2 is YFSETQ. CDR3 coding DNA: TGCGCCAGCAGCTCCTCGCCCGGGGGGTCGGCGGGAAACATTCAGTACTTC. It yields the protein CASSSSPGGSAGNIQYF.

This clone is a singleton in its sample. V usage is TRBV7-2 and J usage is TRBJ2-3; weak D call: TRBD1 (6 bases). The V end lost 5 bases, the J end lost 1 base, and 10 bases lay between the germline ends. Germline-derived CDR1 and CDR2 are SGHTA and FQGNSA. The CDR3 sequence is 14 residues long. The CDR3 here is CASSRDIGTDTQYF. The CDR3 bases are TGTGCCAGCAGCCGGGACATCGGCACAGATACGCAGTATTTT.

This chain uses TRBV18 with TRBJ1-2; TRBD1 agrees at 11 bases. The ends lost 4 bases at V and 7 bases at J; junction bases unmatched: 2. Looked up from germline, CDR1 is KGHSH and CDR2 is LQKENI. The CDR3 loop spans 13 amino acids. CDR3 nucleotide sequence: TGTGCCAGCTCACTCGGACAGGGGGCTGGCTACACCTTC. Translation gives CASSLGQGAGYTF.

V and J are TRBV7-6 and TRBJ2-5; a weak D match, TRBD2 (6 bases). The V end lost 3 bases, the J end lost 4 bases, and 12 bases lay between the germline ends. CDR1 SGHVS and CDR2 FNYEAQ come from the germline V gene. The CDR3 is 14 residues long. The CDR3 DNA reads TGTGCCAGCAGCTTGGGGGGAGTTGGAGAGACCCAGTACTTC. It codes for CASSLGGVGETQYF.

As for this clone: In the same sample, other DNA sequences code for this CDR3. The V gene is TRBV28, the J gene TRBJ1-2; 8 nucleotides match TRBD1. The CDR3 totals 13 residues. The germline gives CDR1 MDHEN, CDR2 SYDVKM. With 5 bases clipped from V and 4 bases from J, the junction kept 3 bases outside the gene matches. The CDR3 DNA reads as TGTGCCAGCAGTCGGACAGGGCTCTATGGCTACACCTTC. Protein sequence: CASSRTGLYGYTF.

This sequence joins TRBV7-2 and TRBJ2-1, with D unclear. V dropped 1 base and J dropped 5 bases, with 12 bases sitting between them. CDR1 is SGHTA, CDR2 FQGNSA, per germline. The CDR3 runs 15 residues. CDR3 nucleotide sequence: TGTGCCAGCAGCTTAGGGGGAAGGAAAAACAATGAGCAGTTCTTC. It is translated as CASSLGGRKNNEQFF. Variable domain in full (rest from reference TRBV7-2 and TRBJ2-1): GAGVSQSPSNKVTEKGKDVELRCDPISGHTALYWYRQSLGQGLEFLIYFQGNSAPDKSGLPSDRFSAERTGGSVSTLTIQRTQQEDSAVYLCASSLGGRKNNEQFFGPGTRLTVL.

This clone was counted only a few times. The same CDR3 is also encoded by other DNA sequences in this sample. The J gene is TRBJ1-2, the V gene TRBV14; no firm D call. V gave up 1 base and J gave up 0 bases, with 3 bases separating them. CDR3 length equals 13 residues. CDR1 is SGHDN and CDR2 is FVKESK in the germline V gene. Written as DNA, the CDR3 is TGTGCCAGCAGCCAAGGAGCTAACTATGGCTACACCTTC. Protein product: CASSQGANYGYTF.

The chain combines TRBV7-8 with TRBJ2-5; 10 nucleotides align to TRBD2. The V segment lost 4 bases and the J segment 5 bases; nucleotides outside the gene matches: 4. Germline V CDR1 and CDR2: SGHVS, FQNEAQ. This CDR3 region has 14 residues. The chain's CDR3 is CASSSGLAAETQYF. In DNA form, the CDR3 reads TGTGCCAGCAGCTCCGGACTAGCGGCCGAGACCCAGTACTTC.

The chain uses TRBV7-8 and TRBJ2-2, with 15 bases lining up with TRBD2. V was pared by 3 bases and J by 1 base, with 6 bases of the junction left unmatched. Germline CDR1 SGHVS, CDR2 FQNEAQ. This CDR3 region has 19 residues. CDR3 sequence (DNA): TGTGCCAGCAGCTTTAAGGGACTAGCGGGAGGAGGGAACACCGGGGAGCTGTTTTTT. Translation: CASSFKGLAGGGNTGELFF.

CDR3 nucleotide sequence: TGTGCCAGCAGCTTAGCGCTTGTTATTGGCGGGAGGGCCGGGAATGAGCAGTTCTTC. It translates to CASSLALVIGGRAGNEQFF. This chain links TRBV7-9 with TRBJ2-1; 9 bases agree with TRBD2. J gave up 7 bases and V 0 bases, and 16 bases lay outside the gene matches. Germline CDR1 is SEHNR and CDR2 is FQNEAQ (reference sequence). The CDR3 contains 19 residues.

In the case of this clone: This sequence is one base from a far larger clone and is likely a read error. The CDR3 here is CASSPGHLSSGTNVLTF. Here the CDR3 DNA reads TGTGCCAGCAGCCCGGGACACCTAAGCTCTGGGACCAACGTCCTGACTTTC. V is TRBV5-6 and J is TRBJ2-6; possible D gene TRBD1, 6 bases. CDR1 is SGHDT, CDR2 YYEEEE, per germline. The CDR3 runs to 17 residues.

This rearrangement joins TRBV28 to TRBJ2-3; 8 bases are shared with TRBD2. The CDR3 has 16 amino acids. Germline V lookup: CDR1 MDHEN, CDR2 SYDVKM. After removal of 5 bases from V and 6 bases from J, the junction contained 13 bases not matched to a gene. As DNA, the CDR3 is TGTGCCAGCAGTAGCCCGGGACTAGTAATTTTGGATACGCAGTATTTT. It translates to CASSSPGLVILDTQYF.

V gene TRBV6-4 combines with J gene TRBJ1-5; the D is unclear. V was pared by 6 bases and J by 3 bases, with 12 bases between. CDR1 is MRHNA, CDR2 SNTAGT, per germline. The CDR3 length is 14 residues. CDR3 coding DNA: TGTGCCAGCAGCGCCCGGTTTGACAATCAGCCCCAGCATTTT. It yields the protein CASSARFDNQPQHF.

This clone has a count of ten or more. The rearrangement joins TRBV9 to TRBJ2-3; 16 bases align to TRBD2. Germline V gene lookup returns CDR1 SGDLS and CDR2 YYNGEE. V lost 4 bases, J lost 3 bases, and 14 bases stayed unmatched. This CDR3 is built from 20 residues. The CDR3, as DNA: TGTGCCAGCAGCTCAGCCCCCGGGACTAGCGGGAGGGCCGGAACAGATACGCAGTATTTT. Translated: CASSSAPGTSGRAGTDTQYF.

This chain links TRBV28 with TRBJ2-7, with D perhaps TRBD1 (6 bases). CDR1 is MDHEN and CDR2 is SYDVKM in the germline V gene. The CDR3 runs to 14 residues. The V end was cut by 6 bases, the J end by 7 bases, with 19 bases between. CDR3 residues: CASRSPGHVGEQYF. The CDR3 DNA reads as TGTGCCAGCAGGAGCCCGGGACATGTCGGGGAGCAGTACTTC.

The CDR3 DNA reads TGCGCCAGCAGCCAAGATAGGCAGGTTCCGTTCTTC. This translates into CASSQDRQVPFF. The V call is TRBV4-3, the J call TRBJ2-1; no clear D gene. Looked up from germline, CDR1 is LGHNA and CDR2 is YSLEER. V lost 0 bases and J 15 bases, leaving 12 bases between the germline ends. CDR3 length equals 12 residues.

Comments on this clone: This may be a read error: a much more frequent sequence differs by one nucleotide. CDR3 DNA sequence: TGTGCCAGCAGCCAAGGGACAGGGGGCACTGAAGCTTTCTTT. Translating it yields CASSQGTGGTEAFF. V is TRBV16 and J is TRBJ1-1, with TRBD1 matching over 11 bases. CDR3 size: 14 residues. Germline CDR1 KGHSY, CDR2 FQNENV. V lost 2 bases, J lost 4 bases, and 0 bases stayed unmatched.

In its sample, this clone was seen a few times. V usage is TRBV28 and J usage is TRBJ2-1; TRBD1 agrees at 9 bases. J gave up 0 bases and V 7 bases, and 16 bases lay outside the gene matches. CDR1 is MDHEN, CDR2 SYDVKM, per germline. The CDR3 extends over 19 amino acids. The CDR3 sequence is CASTNDRGTSSSSYNEQFF. As DNA, the CDR3 is TGTGCCAGCACCAACGACAGGGGGACATCGAGTAGCTCCTACAATGAGCAGTTCTTC.